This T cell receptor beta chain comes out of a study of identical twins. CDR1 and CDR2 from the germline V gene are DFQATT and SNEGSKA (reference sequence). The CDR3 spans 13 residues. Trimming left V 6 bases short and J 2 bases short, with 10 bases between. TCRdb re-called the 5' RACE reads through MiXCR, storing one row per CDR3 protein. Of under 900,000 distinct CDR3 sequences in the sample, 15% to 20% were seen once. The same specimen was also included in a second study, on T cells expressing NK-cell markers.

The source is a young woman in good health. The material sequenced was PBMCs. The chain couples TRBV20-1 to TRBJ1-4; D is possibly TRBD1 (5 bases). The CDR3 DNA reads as TGCAGTGCCCCCGGGGCCACTAATGAAAAACTGTTTTTT. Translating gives CSAPGATNEKLFF.